This T cell receptor (beta chain) was captured in a study of T cell responses to AZD1222 COVID-19 vaccine. Sequenced by immunoSEQ multiplex PCR; TCRdb stores in-frame clones only, minus some. The table has 200,000 to 300,000 clones, just over 90% seen once; the top ten hold around 0.5%. Trimming took off 8 bases at V and 1 base at J, with 10 bases between the two ends. This CDR3 spans 13 amino acids. Germline V gene lookup returns CDR1 SNHLY and CDR2 FYNNEI. The chain links TRBV2 to TRBJ2-3; weak D call: TRBD1 (6 bases). The clonotype originates from an adult in good health. This specimen consisted of peripheral blood, obtained on day 0 of AZD1222 vaccination. The chain's CDR3 is CASGAGGTDTQYF. CDR3 bases: TGTGCCAGCGGGGCAGGGGGCACAGATACGCAGTATTTT.